The 12 T cell receptor beta chains given below trace back to one sample, sequenced in a study of shared clonotypes between healthy human individuals. The assay was immunoSEQ multiplex PCR, and TCRdb's table has in-frame clones only and misses some. The data contain over 2 million clones, approximately 90% of them seen just once; the ten biggest clones take up approximately 0.41%. Sequences were obtained from naive CD4+ T cells from PBMCs. Subset indicated: CD45RA+ positively selected. These receptors were taken from a man between 18 and 29 years old in good health. Some clones in this sample may be carry-over from other donors' samples.

The chain has TRBV5-4 and TRBJ2-4; 9 bases agree with TRBD2. This CDR3 is 17 amino acids long. V trimming: 1 base; J trimming: 0 bases; junction bases outside the gene matches: 5. In germline, CDR1 is SGHNT, CDR2 YYREEE (reference sequence). CDR3 bases: TGTGCCAGCAGCTTGTCGACTAGCGGATTAGCCAAAAACATTCAGTACTTC. Translation gives CASSLSTSGLAKNIQYF.

This clone was seen only a few times. The chain employs TRBV5-1 and TRBJ1-1, with a tentative D call TRBD1 (5 bases). CDR1 and CDR2 (germline): SGHRS, YFSETQ. The CDR3 has 13 amino acids. V gave up 4 bases and J gave up 4 bases, with 11 bases separating them. CDR3 DNA: TGCGCCAGCAGCGTCGGGGGGTCCACTGAAGCTTTCTTT. The encoded protein is CASSVGGSTEAFF.

This rearrangement joins TRBV21-1 to TRBJ1-1. TRBV21-1 is a pseudogene. The length of the CDR3 is 14 residues. The CDR3 loop reads CASSKRALSTEAFF. CDR3 DNA: TGTGCCAGCAGCAAAAGAGCTTTGAGCACTGAAGCTTTCTTT.

This clone appeared once. This sequence joins TRBV6-5 and TRBJ1-6; D not resolved. Trimming stripped 0 bases from V and 13 bases from J, with 10 bases between. Germline V lookup: CDR1 MNHEY, CDR2 SVGAGI. The CDR3 has 13 amino acids. CDR3 in amino acids: CASSYSIPQPLHF. CDR3 DNA: TGTGCCAGCAGTTACTCGATTCCCCAGCCCCTCCACTTT.

For this clone: One junction end does not reproduce the germline sequence, and a read error may be involved. The V gene is TRBV11-2, the J gene TRBJ2-7; TRBD1 is a possible D gene (5 bases). CDR1 is SGHAT and CDR2 is FQNNGV in the germline V gene. The CDR3 is 15 residues long. The CDR3 is CASSHLKGQYGKGDF. Written as DNA, the CDR3 is TGTGCCAGCAGCCACCTTAAGGGGCAGTACGGAAAAGGGGACTTC.

This chain connects TRBV28 to TRBJ2-4, with D unclear. This CDR3 region has 12 residues. V was trimmed by 5 bases and J by 11 bases, leaving 13 bases between them. CDR1 and CDR2 (germline): MDHEN, SYDVKM. The CDR3 coding sequence is TGTGCCAGCAGTGAAAGTCCTCCTGTTCAGTACTTC. Its protein product is CASSESPPVQYF.

CDR3 nucleotide sequence: TGCGCCAGCAGCTTGGGACCCCAGATCTACACCATATATTTT. Its protein product is CASSLGPQIYTIYF. The chain couples TRBV5-1 to TRBJ1-3; no definite D call. Germline CDR1 and CDR2: SGHRS and YFSETQ. V was cut by 0 bases and J by 8 bases, with 12 bases left in between. This CDR3 contains 14 residues.

The rearrangement joins TRBV7-2 to TRBJ2-6; perhaps TRBD2 as D (5 bases). This CDR3 contains 18 residues. Trimming took off 4 bases at V and 5 bases at J, with 21 bases between the two ends. The germline gives CDR1 SGHTA, CDR2 FQGNSA. The CDR3 is CASSYNGRRQSRANVLTF. The DNA of the CDR3 is TGTGCCAGCAGCTATAATGGGAGACGACAAAGTCGGGCCAACGTCCTGACTTTC.

This chain joins TRBV11-3 and TRBJ2-1; 12 bases line up with TRBD2. The CDR3 runs 15 residues. V was pared by 5 bases and J by 5 bases, with 4 bases of the junction left unmatched. In germline, CDR1 is SGHNT, CDR2 YENEEA. CDR3 nucleotide sequence: TGTGCCAGCAGCCCCCGACTAGCGGGAGACAATGAGCAGTTCTTC. Its translation is CASSPRLAGDNEQFF.

As to this clone: The same CDR3 can be traced to other DNA sequences in this sample. The chain carries TRBV18 and TRBJ2-7; no definite D call. V was trimmed by 3 bases and J by 4 bases, leaving 10 bases between them. The germline CDR1 and CDR2 sequences are KGHSH and LQKENI. This CDR3 spans 13 amino acids. The CDR3 DNA follows: TGTGCCAGCTCACCCCCAGGCCAGTACGAGCAGTACTTC. Amino acids: CASSPPGQYEQYF.

This clone was seen a single time. This chain joins TRBV10-3 and TRBJ2-7; no clear D gene. V was pared by 0 bases and J by 2 bases, with 8 bases between. The CDR3 loop spans 14 amino acids. CDR1 is ENHRY, CDR2 SYGVKD, per germline. The CDR3 protein is CAISESAQTYEQYF. For the CDR3, the DNA is TGTGCCATCAGTGAGTCCGCTCAGACCTACGAGCAGTACTTC.

V and J are TRBV20-1 and TRBJ2-2; D perhaps matches TRBD2 (5 bases). Germline loops: CDR1 DFQATT, CDR2 SNEGSKA (reference sequence). There are 11 residues in the CDR3. Deletions cut 8 bases from V and 7 bases from J, with 11 bases between. The CDR3: CSITEGGELFF. DNA of the CDR3: TGCAGTATTACTGAGGGCGGGGAGCTGTTTTTT.